These T cell receptor beta chains were read from a single sample in a study of blood T cell repertoires in COVID-19. TCRdb keeps only in-frame clones here, not all; method: immunoSEQ multiplex PCR. The table has about 430,000 clones, approximately 91% seen once. The sequencing input was PBMCs or T cells enriched from blood (not recorded which). The receptors originated from a woman under 30 who had been exposed to COVID-19. The CDR3 runs from the conserved cysteine through the conserved F or W. Fields, in order: D gene, J gene, clone size, V gene, CDR3 DNA, CDR3 protein. A D gene is named only where the DNA matches it firmly. Size values are once, few and many counts, or a class for expanded clones, and some rows have none.

d_call: .; j_call: TRBJ2-7; clone_size: .; v_call: TRBV14; cdr3_nt: TGTGCCAGCACCGACGGGTACGAGCAGTACTTC; cdr3_aa: CASTDGYEQYF
d_call: .; j_call: TRBJ1-6; clone_size: .; v_call: TRBV6-5; cdr3_nt: TGTGCCAGCACCGACACTCTGAATTCACCCCTCCACTTT; cdr3_aa: CASTDTLNSPLHF
d_call: TRBD2; j_call: TRBJ2-7; clone_size: .; v_call: TRBV7-9; cdr3_nt: TGTGCCAGCAGCCCCGGGGCGACTAGCGGGATTCTAACCTACGAGCAGTACTTC; cdr3_aa: CASSPGATSGILTYEQYF
d_call: .; j_call: TRBJ1-2; clone_size: .; v_call: TRBV6-2/TRBV6-3; cdr3_nt: TGTGCCAGCAGCTCGCGGACAGACCACTATGGCTACACCTTC; cdr3_aa: CASSSRTDHYGYTF
d_call: .; j_call: TRBJ2-7; clone_size: .; v_call: TRBV7-2; cdr3_nt: TGTGCCAGCAGCTTTTTAGGAGGGGACGAGCAGTACTTC; cdr3_aa: CASSFLGGDEQYF
d_call: TRBD1; j_call: TRBJ2-7; clone_size: .; v_call: TRBV5-1; cdr3_nt: TGCGCCAGCAGCGAAACCGGGACAGGGGGCCACGAGCAGTACTTC; cdr3_aa: CASSETGTGGHEQYF
d_call: TRBD2; j_call: TRBJ2-7; clone_size: .; v_call: TRBV14; cdr3_nt: TGTGCCAGCAGCCAAGAAGTGTTCGGCCTAGCGGAAACGTACGAGCAGTACTTC; cdr3_aa: CASSQEVFGLAETYEQYF
d_call: .; j_call: TRBJ1-2; clone_size: once; v_call: TRBV28; cdr3_nt: TGTGCCAGCAGTTTACCCCCAGGGAGGGGTGGCTACACCTTC; cdr3_aa: CASSLPPGRGGYTF
d_call: TRBD2; j_call: TRBJ2-1; clone_size: .; v_call: TRBV20-1; cdr3_nt: TGCAGTGCTAGTAGCGGGAGGGGTAATGAGCAGTTCTTC; cdr3_aa: CSASSGRGNEQFF
d_call: .; j_call: TRBJ1-1; clone_size: .; v_call: TRBV12-3/TRBV12-4; cdr3_nt: TGTGCCAGCAGTTTAGGATTGCCAGGCGCTTTCTTT; cdr3_aa: CASSLGLPGAFF
d_call: TRBD2; j_call: TRBJ2-7; clone_size: .; v_call: TRBV28; cdr3_nt: TGTGCCAGCGGTAGTTCGACTAGCGGGAGATTTGGTGCGTACTTC; cdr3_aa: CASGSSTSGRFGAYF
d_call: .; j_call: TRBJ2-2; clone_size: .; v_call: TRBV19; cdr3_nt: TGTGCCAGTAGTACGTGGGACAACGCGAACACCGGGGAGCTGTTTTTT; cdr3_aa: CASSTWDNANTGELFF
d_call: TRBD1; j_call: TRBJ1-2; clone_size: once; v_call: TRBV9; cdr3_nt: TGTGCCAGCAGCGCAACAGGGGGTGGCTACACCTTC; cdr3_aa: CASSATGGGYTF
d_call: TRBD1; j_call: TRBJ2-2; clone_size: .; v_call: TRBV6-5; cdr3_nt: TGTGCCAGCAGTTACGGGACAGCGAACACCGGGGAGCTGTTTTTT; cdr3_aa: CASSYGTANTGELFF
d_call: .; j_call: TRBJ2-1; clone_size: .; v_call: TRBV9; cdr3_nt: TGTGCCAGCAGCGTAGAAACTAGTAGGAATGAGCAGTTCTTC; cdr3_aa: CASSVETSRNEQFF
d_call: TRBD1; j_call: TRBJ2-1; clone_size: .; v_call: TRBV15; cdr3_nt: TGTGCCACGGGCCGGGACAGACTCAATGAGCAGTTCTTC; cdr3_aa: CATGRDRLNEQFF
d_call: TRBD1; j_call: TRBJ1-2; clone_size: .; v_call: TRBV5-6; cdr3_nt: TGTGCCAGCAGCCAGGGGACAGGTTTCATGGTTATGAACTATGGCTACACCTTC; cdr3_aa: CASSQGTGFMVMNYGYTF
d_call: .; j_call: TRBJ1-4; clone_size: .; v_call: TRBV2; cdr3_nt: TGTGCCAGCAGCCGGACAGATGAAAAACTGTTTTTT; cdr3_aa: CASSRTDEKLFF
d_call: .; j_call: TRBJ1-2; clone_size: .; v_call: TRBV6-2/TRBV6-3; cdr3_nt: TGTGCCAGCAGTTATGAACAGAACTATGGCTACACCTTC; cdr3_aa: CASSYEQNYGYTF
d_call: TRBD1; j_call: TRBJ1-6; clone_size: .; v_call: TRBV2; cdr3_nt: TGTGCCAGCGGAAGTAGGGGGCCGGATAATTCACCCCTCCACTTT; cdr3_aa: CASGSRGPDNSPLHF
d_call: .; j_call: TRBJ1-1; clone_size: .; v_call: TRBV4-2; cdr3_nt: TGTGCCAGCAGCCAAGAGAGAGTCACGGGGACTGAAGCTTTCTTT; cdr3_aa: CASSQERVTGTEAFF
d_call: TRBD1; j_call: TRBJ1-1; clone_size: .; v_call: TRBV7-8; cdr3_nt: TGTGCCAGCACCAACCAGGGGGCAATGAACACTGAAGCTTTCTTT; cdr3_aa: CASTNQGAMNTEAFF
d_call: TRBD2; j_call: TRBJ2-3; clone_size: .; v_call: TRBV7-9; cdr3_nt: TGTGCCAGCAGCTCCCCTAAGGGCAGGACTAGGACTCGAGATACGCAGTATTTT; cdr3_aa: CASSSPKGRTRTRDTQYF
d_call: .; j_call: TRBJ1-1; clone_size: .; v_call: TRBV15; cdr3_nt: TGTGCCACCAGCAGACAGGTGATGAACACTGAAGCTTTCTTT; cdr3_aa: CATSRQVMNTEAFF
d_call: .; j_call: TRBJ2-5; clone_size: .; v_call: TRBV6-5; cdr3_nt: TGTGCCAGCAGTTCCGGTGCGGTTCTAGGGGCCCAGTACTTC; cdr3_aa: CASSSGAVLGAQYF
d_call: TRBD2; j_call: TRBJ2-3; clone_size: .; v_call: TRBV7-6; cdr3_nt: TGTGCCAGCAGCTTAGAGTCACCCCTACTAGCGGGAGTGGCAGATACGCAGTATTTT; cdr3_aa: CASSLESPLLAGVADTQYF
d_call: TRBD1; j_call: TRBJ1-6; clone_size: .; v_call: TRBV28; cdr3_nt: TGTGCCAGCGGGCGAACAGAGGACAGGGGGTGGGGTTCACCCCTCCACTTT; cdr3_aa: CASGRTEDRGWGSPLHF
d_call: TRBD1; j_call: TRBJ1-1; clone_size: .; v_call: TRBV6-4; cdr3_nt: TGTGCCAGCAGCGCGGGACAGGAGAACACTGAAGCTTTCTTT; cdr3_aa: CASSAGQENTEAFF